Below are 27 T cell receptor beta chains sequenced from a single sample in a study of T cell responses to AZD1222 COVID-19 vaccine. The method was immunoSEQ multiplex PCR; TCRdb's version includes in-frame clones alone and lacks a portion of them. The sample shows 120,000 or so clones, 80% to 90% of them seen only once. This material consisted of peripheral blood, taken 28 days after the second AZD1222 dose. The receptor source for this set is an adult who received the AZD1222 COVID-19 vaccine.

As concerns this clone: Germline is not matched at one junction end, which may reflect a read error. CDR3 protein: CDSGSENPNGKLFF. The CDR3 coding sequence is TGTGACTCGGGCTCGGAGAACCCTAATGGAAAACTGTTTTTT. The chain links TRBV27 to TRBJ1-4; no definite D call. The CDR3 totals 14 residues. CDR1 MNHEY and CDR2 SMNVEV come from the germline V gene (reference sequence).

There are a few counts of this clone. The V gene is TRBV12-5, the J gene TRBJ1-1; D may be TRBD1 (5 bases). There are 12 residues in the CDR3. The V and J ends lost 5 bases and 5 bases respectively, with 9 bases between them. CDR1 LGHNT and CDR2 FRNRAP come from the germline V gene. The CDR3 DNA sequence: TGTGCTAGTGGTCCTGGGGGGACTGAAGCTTTCTTT. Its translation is CASGPGGTEAFF.

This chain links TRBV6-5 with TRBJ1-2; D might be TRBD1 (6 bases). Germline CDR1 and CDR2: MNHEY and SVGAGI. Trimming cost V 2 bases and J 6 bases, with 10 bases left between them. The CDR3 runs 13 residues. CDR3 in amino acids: CASSYGQLDGYTF. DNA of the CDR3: TGTGCCAGCAGTTACGGACAGTTGGATGGCTACACCTTC.

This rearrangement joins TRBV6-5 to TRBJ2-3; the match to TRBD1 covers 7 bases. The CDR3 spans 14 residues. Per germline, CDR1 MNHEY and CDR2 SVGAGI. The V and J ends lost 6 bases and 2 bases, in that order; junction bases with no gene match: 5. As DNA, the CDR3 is TGTGCCAGCAGCGACAGGGACCACACAGATACGCAGTATTTT. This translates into CASSDRDHTDTQYF.

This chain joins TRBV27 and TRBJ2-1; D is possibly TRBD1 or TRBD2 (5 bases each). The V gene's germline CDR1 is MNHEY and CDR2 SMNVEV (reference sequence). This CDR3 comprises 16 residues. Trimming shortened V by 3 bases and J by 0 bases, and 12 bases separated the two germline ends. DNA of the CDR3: TGTGCCAGCAGTTTCTTCGGGGCGCCCTCCTACAATGAGCAGTTCTTC. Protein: CASSFFGAPSYNEQFF.

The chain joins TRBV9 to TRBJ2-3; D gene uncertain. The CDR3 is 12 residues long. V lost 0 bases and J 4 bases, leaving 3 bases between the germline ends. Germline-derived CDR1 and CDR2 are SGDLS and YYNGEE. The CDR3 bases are TGTGCCAGCAGCGTAGAGGCAGATACGCAGTATTTT. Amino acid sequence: CASSVEADTQYF.

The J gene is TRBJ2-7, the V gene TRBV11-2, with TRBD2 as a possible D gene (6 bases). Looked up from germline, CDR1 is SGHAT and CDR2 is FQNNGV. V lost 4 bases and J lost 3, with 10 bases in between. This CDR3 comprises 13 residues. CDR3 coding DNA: TGTGCCAGCAGCTGGACGGACTACTACGAGCAGTACTTC. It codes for CASSWTDYYEQYF.

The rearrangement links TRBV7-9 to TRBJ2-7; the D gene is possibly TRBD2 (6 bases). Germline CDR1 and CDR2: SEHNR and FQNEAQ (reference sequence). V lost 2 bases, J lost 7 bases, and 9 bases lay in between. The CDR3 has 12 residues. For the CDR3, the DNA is TGTGCCAGCAGCTTAATGGGGGGAGAGCAGTACTTC. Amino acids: CASSLMGGEQYF.

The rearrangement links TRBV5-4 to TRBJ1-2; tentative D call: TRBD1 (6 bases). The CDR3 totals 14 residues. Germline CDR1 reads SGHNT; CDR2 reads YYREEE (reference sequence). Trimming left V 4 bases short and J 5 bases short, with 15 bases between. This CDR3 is CASSTRDNMYGYTF. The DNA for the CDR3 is TGTGCCAGCAGCACCCGGGACAATATGTATGGCTACACCTTC.

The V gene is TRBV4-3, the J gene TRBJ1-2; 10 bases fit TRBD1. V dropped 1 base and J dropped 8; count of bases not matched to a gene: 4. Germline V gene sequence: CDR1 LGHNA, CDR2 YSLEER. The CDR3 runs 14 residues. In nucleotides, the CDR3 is TGCGCCAGCAGCCAAGTTGGACAGGGGGAAGGCTACACCTTC. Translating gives CASSQVGQGEGYTF.

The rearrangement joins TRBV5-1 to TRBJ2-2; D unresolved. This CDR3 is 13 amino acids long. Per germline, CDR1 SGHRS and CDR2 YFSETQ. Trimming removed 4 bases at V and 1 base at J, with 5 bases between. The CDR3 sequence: CASSRRNTGELFF. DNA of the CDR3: TGCGCCAGCAGCCGAAGGAACACCGGGGAGCTGTTTTTT.

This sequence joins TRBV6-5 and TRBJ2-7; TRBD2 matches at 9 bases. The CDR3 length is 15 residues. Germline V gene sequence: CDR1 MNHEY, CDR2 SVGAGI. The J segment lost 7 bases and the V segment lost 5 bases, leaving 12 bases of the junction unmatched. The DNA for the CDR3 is TGTGCCAGCAGTCCCGCGGTAGCGGGGGCGGGGGAGCAGTACTTC. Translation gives CASSPAVAGAGEQYF.

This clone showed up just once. The CDR3 sequence: CASSSFGLGGLTDTQYF. The DNA of the CDR3 is TGTGCCAGCAGCTCCTTCGGGTTGGGGGGACTCACAGATACGCAGTATTTT. The V call is TRBV7-9, the J call TRBJ2-3; D is possibly TRBD2 (6 bases). Germline V gene data show CDR1 as SEHNR and CDR2 as FQNEAQ (reference sequence). The CDR3 is 17 residues long. V shed 4 bases and J shed 2 bases, with 19 bases lying between them.

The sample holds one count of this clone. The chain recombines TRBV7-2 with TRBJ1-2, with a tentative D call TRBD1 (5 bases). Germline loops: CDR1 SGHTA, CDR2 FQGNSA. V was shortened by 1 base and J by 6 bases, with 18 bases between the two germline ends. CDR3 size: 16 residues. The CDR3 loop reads CASSLGPGMSRDGYTF. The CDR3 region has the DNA TGTGCCAGCAGCTTAGGGCCAGGGATGAGTCGGGATGGCTACACCTTC. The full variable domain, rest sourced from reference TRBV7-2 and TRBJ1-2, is GAGVSQSPSNKVTEKGKDVELRCDPISGHTALYWYRQSLGQGLEFLIYFQGNSAPDKSGLPSDRFSAERTGGSVSTLTIQRTQQEDSAVYLCASSLGPGMSRDGYTFGSGTRLTVV.

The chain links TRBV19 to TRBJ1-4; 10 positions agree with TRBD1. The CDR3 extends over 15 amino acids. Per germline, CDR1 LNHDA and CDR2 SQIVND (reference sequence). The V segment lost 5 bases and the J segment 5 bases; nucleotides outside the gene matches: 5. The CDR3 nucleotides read TGTGCCAGTAGTTCATCGGACAGGGGGAATGAAAAACTGTTTTTT. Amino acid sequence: CASSSSDRGNEKLFF.

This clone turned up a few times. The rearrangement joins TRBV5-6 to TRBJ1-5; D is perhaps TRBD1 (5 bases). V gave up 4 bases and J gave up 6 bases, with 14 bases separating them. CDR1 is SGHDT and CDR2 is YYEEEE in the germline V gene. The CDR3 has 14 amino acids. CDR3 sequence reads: CASSVAGSLQPQHF. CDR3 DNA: TGTGCCAGCAGCGTGGCAGGGTCTCTTCAGCCCCAGCATTTT.

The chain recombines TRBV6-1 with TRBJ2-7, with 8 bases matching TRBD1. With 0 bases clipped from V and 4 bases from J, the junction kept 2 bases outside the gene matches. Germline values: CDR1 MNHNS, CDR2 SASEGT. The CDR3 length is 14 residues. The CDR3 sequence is CASSEAGTGYEQYF. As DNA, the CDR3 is TGTGCCAGCAGTGAAGCCGGGACAGGTTACGAGCAGTACTTC.

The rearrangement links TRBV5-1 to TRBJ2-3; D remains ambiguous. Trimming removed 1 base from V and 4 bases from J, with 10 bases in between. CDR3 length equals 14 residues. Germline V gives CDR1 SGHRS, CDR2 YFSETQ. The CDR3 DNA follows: TGCGCCAGCAGCTTGAGAAGTTATGCAGATACGCAGTATTTT. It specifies CASSLRSYADTQYF.

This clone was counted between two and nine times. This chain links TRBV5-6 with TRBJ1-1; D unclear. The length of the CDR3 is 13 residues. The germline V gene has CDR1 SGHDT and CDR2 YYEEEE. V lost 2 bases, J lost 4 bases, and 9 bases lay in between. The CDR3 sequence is CASSFQDGTEAFF. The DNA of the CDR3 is TGTGCCAGCAGCTTTCAGGACGGCACTGAAGCTTTCTTT.

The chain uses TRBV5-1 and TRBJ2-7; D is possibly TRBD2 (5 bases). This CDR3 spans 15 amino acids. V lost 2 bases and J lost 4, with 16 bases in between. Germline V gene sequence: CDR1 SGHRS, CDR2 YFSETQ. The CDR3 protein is CASSFSASGVYEQYF. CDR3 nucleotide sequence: TGCGCCAGCAGCTTTTCCGCCTCCGGGGTATACGAGCAGTACTTC.

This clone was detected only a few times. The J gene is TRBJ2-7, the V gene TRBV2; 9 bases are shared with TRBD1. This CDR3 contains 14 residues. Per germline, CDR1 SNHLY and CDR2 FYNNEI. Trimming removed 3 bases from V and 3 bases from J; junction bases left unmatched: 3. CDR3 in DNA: TGTGCCAGCAGTGAGGACAGGGGTTTCTACGAGCAGTACTTC. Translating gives CASSEDRGFYEQYF.

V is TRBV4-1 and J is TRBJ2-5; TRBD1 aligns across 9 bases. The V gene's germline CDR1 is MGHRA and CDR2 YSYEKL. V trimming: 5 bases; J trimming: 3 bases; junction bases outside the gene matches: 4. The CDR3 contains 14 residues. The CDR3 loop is CASSLGQGEETQYF. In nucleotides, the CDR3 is TGCGCCAGCAGCTTGGGACAGGGCGAAGAGACCCAGTACTTC.

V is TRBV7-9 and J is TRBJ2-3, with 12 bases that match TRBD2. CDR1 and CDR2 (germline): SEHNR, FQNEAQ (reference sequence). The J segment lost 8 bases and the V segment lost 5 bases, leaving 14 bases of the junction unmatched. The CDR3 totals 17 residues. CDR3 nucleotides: TGTGCCAGCAGCCTCGATCCGGGACTAGCGGGCCCCACTACGCAGTATTTT. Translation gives CASSLDPGLAGPTTQYF.

Here the CDR3 DNA reads TGTGCCAGCAGTCCATACCAGCGGGAGGTACAAGAGACCCAGTACTTC. Encoded protein: CASSPYQREVQETQYF. The chain couples TRBV2 to TRBJ2-5, with 9 bases identical to TRBD2. After removal of 5 bases from V and 2 bases from J, the junction contained 9 bases not matched to a gene. Germline V gives CDR1 SNHLY, CDR2 FYNNEI. CDR3 length: 16 amino acids.

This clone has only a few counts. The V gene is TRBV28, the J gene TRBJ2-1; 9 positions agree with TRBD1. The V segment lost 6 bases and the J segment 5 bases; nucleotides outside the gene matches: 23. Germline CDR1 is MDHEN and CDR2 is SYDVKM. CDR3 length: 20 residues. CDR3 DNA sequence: TGTGCCAGCAGGCATTTAAAGGGACAGGGCCGTAATAATTGGAACAATGAGCAGTTCTTC. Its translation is CASRHLKGQGRNNWNNEQFF.

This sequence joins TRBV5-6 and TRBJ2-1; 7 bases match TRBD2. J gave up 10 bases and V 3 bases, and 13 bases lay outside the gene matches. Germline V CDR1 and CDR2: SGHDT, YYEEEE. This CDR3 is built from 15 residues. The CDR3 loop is CASSSAQAGRPEQFF. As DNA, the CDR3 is TGTGCCAGCAGCTCCGCCCAAGCGGGGCGGCCCGAGCAGTTCTTC.

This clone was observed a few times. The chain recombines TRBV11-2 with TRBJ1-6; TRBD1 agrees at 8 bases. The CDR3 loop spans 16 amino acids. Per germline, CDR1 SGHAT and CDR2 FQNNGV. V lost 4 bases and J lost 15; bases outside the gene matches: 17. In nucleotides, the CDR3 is TGTGCCAGCAGCTCCAAATTTGGGACAGGCGATACCGACCTCCACTTT. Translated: CASSSKFGTGDTDLHF.